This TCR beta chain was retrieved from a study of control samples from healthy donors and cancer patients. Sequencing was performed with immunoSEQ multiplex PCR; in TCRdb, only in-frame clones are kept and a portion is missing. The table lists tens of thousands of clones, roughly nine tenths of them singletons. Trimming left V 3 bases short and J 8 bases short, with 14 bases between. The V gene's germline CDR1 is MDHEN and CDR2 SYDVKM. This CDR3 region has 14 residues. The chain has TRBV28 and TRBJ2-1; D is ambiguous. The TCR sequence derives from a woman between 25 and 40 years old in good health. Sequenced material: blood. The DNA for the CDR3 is TGTGCCAGCAGTTTGTTAGCCCCGTACCATGAGCAGTTCTTC. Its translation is CASSLLAPYHEQFF.